A single sample is the source of the 10 T cell receptor beta chains below, sequenced in a study of blood T cell repertoires in COVID-19. Assay: immunoSEQ multiplex PCR; the TCRdb copy retains only in-frame clones and omits some. The sample shows roughly 300,000 clones, about 87% of them seen only once. Sequencing was carried out using peripheral blood. Every receptor here comes from a woman aged 50 to 60 who had recovered from COVID-19.

The V call is TRBV27, the J call TRBJ2-7, with 7 nucleotides matching TRBD1. V was pared by 8 bases and J by 0 bases, with 7 bases of the junction left unmatched. Germline V lookup: CDR1 MNHEY, CDR2 SMNVEV (reference sequence). CDR3 length: 14 amino acids. The CDR3 sequence: CASVRDSISYEQYF. The DNA of the CDR3 is TGTGCCAGCGTCCGGGACAGCATCTCCTACGAGCAGTACTTC.

V usage is TRBV10-3 and J usage is TRBJ1-1; D gene unclear. The CDR3 length is 13 residues. In germline, CDR1 is ENHRY, CDR2 SYGVKD. V lost 11 bases and J lost 3, with 16 bases in between. CDR3 amino acids: CAVSAQKDTEAFF. CDR3 DNA: TGTGCCGTTTCAGCGCAGAAGGACACTGAAGCTTTCTTT.

The CDR3 sequence is CASSSSGSSYNEQFF. CDR3 sequence (DNA): TGTGCCAGCAGCTCAAGCGGGAGCTCCTACAATGAGCAGTTCTTC. The chain carries TRBV9 and TRBJ2-1, with 8 bases fitting TRBD2. The CDR3 contains 15 residues. CDR1 is SGDLS and CDR2 is YYNGEE in the germline V gene. V shed 4 bases and J 0 bases; nucleotides not matched to a gene: 3.

DNA of the CDR3: TGTGCCAGCAGTTTATCGGGGCCCGTTAATTCACCCCTCCACTTT. The encoded protein is CASSLSGPVNSPLHF. J is TRBJ1-6 and V is TRBV27, with a tentative D call TRBD1 (5 bases). The V gene lost 0 bases and the J gene lost 6 bases, with 9 bases spanning the gap. Germline CDR1 and CDR2: MNHEY and SMNVEV (reference sequence). This CDR3 has 15 residues.

This rearrangement joins TRBV7-2 to TRBJ1-4; 9 bases are a match to TRBD1. Trimming took 5 bases from V and 4 from J; bases not matched to a gene: 8. The CDR3 is made up of 16 amino acids. CDR1 SGHTA and CDR2 FQGNSA come from the germline V gene. The CDR3 sequence is CASSLMGGQGNEKLFF. The CDR3 DNA is TGTGCCAGCAGCCTCATGGGGGGACAGGGTAATGAAAAACTGTTTTTT.

The chain combines TRBV6-6 with TRBJ1-2; maybe TRBD1 (5 bases). Trimming left V 2 bases short and J 4 bases short, with 11 bases between. This CDR3 is 14 amino acids long. The germline CDR1 and CDR2 sequences are MNHNY and SVGAGI (reference sequence). The CDR3 nucleotides are TGTGCCAGCAGTTACGCGGGGGATAGCTATGGCTACACCTTC. This sequence encodes CASSYAGDSYGYTF.

The chain joins TRBV6-1 to TRBJ2-7, with a tentative D call TRBD1 (5 bases). This CDR3 region has 13 residues. Trimming shortened V by 2 bases and J by 6 bases, and 11 bases separated the two germline ends. Per the germline V gene, CDR1 is MNHNS and CDR2 is SASEGT. CDR3 DNA sequence: TGTGCCAGCAGTGAAACAGGTAAACGCGAGCAGTACTTC. This codes for CASSETGKREQYF.

This rearrangement joins TRBV28 to TRBJ1-1; D remains unclear. V was pared by 5 bases and J by 1 base, with 8 bases between. The CDR3 consists of 13 residues. Germline V lookup: CDR1 MDHEN, CDR2 SYDVKM. The CDR3 sequence is CASSRRRNTEAFF. The DNA for the CDR3 is TGTGCCAGCAGTCGGCGGCGGAACACTGAAGCTTTCTTT.

V and J are TRBV6-2 or TRBV6-3 and TRBJ2-3, with TRBD2 identical over 11 bases. Germline CDR1 is MNHEY and CDR2 is SVGEGT. The trim removed 4 bases at V and 4 bases at J, leaving 7 bases unmatched. The CDR3 sequence is 16 residues long. The CDR3 coding sequence is TGTGCCAGCAGTTTTACTAGCGGGAGTCCACCAGATACGCAGTATTTT. It encodes CASSFTSGSPPDTQYF.

The chain employs TRBV7-2 and TRBJ2-2; D gene ambiguous. The CDR3 has 15 amino acids. Between the trimmed V and J ends, which lost 8 bases and 2 bases, there was a span of 15 bases. CDR1 and CDR2 (germline): SGHTA, FQGNSA. The CDR3 reads CASSQQAKNTGELFF. In DNA, the CDR3 is TGTGCCAGCTCTCAGCAGGCTAAAAACACCGGGGAGCTGTTTTTT.